Following are 4 T cell receptor beta chains from one sample sequenced in a study of molecular identifiers for immune sequencing clone quantification. TCRdb reprocessed the PCR reads via MiXCR and lists one record per CDR3 protein. The sample carries some 320,000 distinct CDR3 sequences, about 21% recorded once. The sample comprised naive CD8+ T cells from blood, with Jurkat cell RNA spiked in. Sample subset: FACS-sorted CD8+CD4-CCR7+CD45RA+ naive T cells. The receptors originated from a human donor in good health. Some libraries in this study had Jurkat cell RNA spiked in.

This chain connects TRBV4-1 to TRBJ2-7; possibly TRBD1 for D (6 bases). The length of the CDR3 is 16 residues. Germline V gives CDR1 MGHRA, CDR2 YSYEKL. V dropped 0 bases and J dropped 0 bases, with 12 bases sitting between them. CDR3 region: CASSQDRGSSSYEQYF. The DNA for the CDR3 is TGCGCCAGCAGCCAAGACAGGGGCTCGAGCTCCTACGAGCAGTACTTC.

This clonotype was detected many times. The chain uses TRBV20-1 and TRBJ2-7; D unclear. V lost 3 bases to trimming and J lost 0 bases, with 9 bases between them. CDR3 length: 13 residues. Germline V gives CDR1 DFQATT, CDR2 SNEGSKA (reference sequence). CDR3 nucleotide sequence: TGCAGTGCTAGGACGAGGAGCTCCTACGAGCAGTACTTC. Its protein is CSARTRSSYEQYF.

This clonotype was found many times. The chain couples TRBV20-1 to TRBJ2-3; tentatively, D is TRBD2 (6 bases). CDR3 length: 13 residues. Germline V gene data show CDR1 as DFQATT and CDR2 as SNEGSKA (reference sequence). V was pared by 8 bases and J by 4 bases, with 16 bases between. Here the CDR3 reads CSPYGGTADTQYF. The DNA of the CDR3 is TGCAGTCCCTACGGCGGGACCGCAGATACGCAGTATTTT.

A word on this clonotype: A much larger clone differs by one base, so this may be a read error. This is likely a read error, given that the CDR3 carries no conserved phenylalanine or tryptophan at its end. The chain uses TRBV30 and TRBJ2-3; tentative D call: TRBD1 (6 bases). V was cut by 3 bases and J by 4 bases, with 14 bases left in between. This CDR3 has 14 amino acids. CDR1 GTSNPN and CDR2 SVGIG come from the germline V gene (reference sequence). In nucleotides, the CDR3 is TGTGCCTGGAGGTGGCAGGGGAGCGCAGATACGCAGTATTCT. This sequence encodes CAWRWQGSADTQYS.